This TCR beta chain was sequenced during a study of shared clonotypes between healthy human individuals. Clones were read by immunoSEQ multiplex PCR, and TCRdb kept only the in-frame ones, dropping some. The table includes over a million clones, 95% to 97% detected once. Trimming removed 6 bases from V and 2 bases from J; junction bases left unmatched: 4. The CDR3 extends over 14 amino acids. Germline values: CDR1 MNHNY, CDR2 SVGAGI (reference sequence). The sequenced sample consisted of naive CD4+ T cells sorted from blood. Subset denoted: CD45RA+ positively selected. This chain connects TRBV6-6 to TRBJ2-7; 10 positions match TRBD2. The sequence came from a man in his thirties or forties in good health. For the CDR3, the DNA is TGTGCCAGCAGAAAAAGCGGGAGGGCCTACGAGCAGTACTTC. Translated: CASRKSGRAYEQYF.